The rows below give T cell receptor beta chains drawn from one sample of a study of regulatory T cells in long-lasting Graves disease. TCRdb re-derived calls from the multiplex PCR reads in MiXCR, one entry per CDR3 protein. The table lists about 470,000 distinct CDR3 sequences, under 25% of them singletons. The specimen comprised peripheral blood mononuclear cells (PBMCs), sampled when the disease was refractory, from a patient treated with antithyroid drugs. These receptors all stem from a female donor with Graves disease. The CDR3 runs from the conserved cysteine through the conserved F or W. D genes are given only for firm matches. Expanded clones are given a class, and other clones once, few, many or no size at all.

d_call	v_call	j_call	clone_size	cdr3_nt	cdr3_aa
TRBD1	TRBV7-2	TRBJ1-2	.	TGTGCCAGCAGCGGCCCGAGGGGACAGGGGGGCTACACCTTC	CASSGPRGQGGYTF
TRBD2	TRBV28	TRBJ2-7	many	TGTGCCAGCACTCCAATAGGGAGGGGCTCCTACGAGCAGTACTTC	CASTPIGRGSYEQYF
TRBD1	TRBV6-2/TRBV6-3	TRBJ2-7	.	TGTGCCAGCAGTTCACCCGGGACAGGGAAACTTGAGCAGTACTTC	CASSSPGTGKLEQYF
.	TRBV7-9	TRBJ2-2	.	TGTGCCAGCAGCTTATTCCGATTCCCGACTGTGGTCGGGGAGCTGTTTTTT	CASSLFRFPTVVGELFF
TRBD1	TRBV6-1	TRBJ2-7	many	TGTGCCAGCAGTATGGGACAGGGAAGTAGAAACGAGCAGTACTTC	CASSMGQGSRNEQYF
.	TRBV2	TRBJ1-5	many	TGTGCCAGCGACCGGGACAAGAATCAGCCCCAGCATTTT	CASDRDKNQPQHF
.	TRBV20-1	TRBJ1-2	many	TGCAGTGCCCGTCGGGCTAACTATGGCTACACCTTC	CSARRANYGYTF
.	TRBV6-1	TRBJ2-7	many	TGTGCCAGCACCCTAGACCCACGACCAAGAAACTGGCAGTACTTC	CASTLDPRPRNWQYF
TRBD1	TRBV13	TRBJ1-1	many	TGTGCCAGCAGTCAGACCCGACAGGGGGCGCGGGTGAACACTGAAGCTTTCTTT	CASSQTRQGARVNTEAFF
TRBD2	TRBV11-1	TRBJ2-2	many	TGTGCCAGCAGCTTAGTTGTCCTAGCGGGATTTGTCGGGGAGCTGTTTTTT	CASSLVVLAGFVGELFF
.	TRBV29-1	TRBJ2-7	many	TGCAGCGTTGTGGCTGACGAGCAGTACTTC	CSVVADEQYF
.	TRBV5-8	TRBJ1-5	.	TGTGCCAGCAGCTTGGCGCAGACTAGCAATCAGCCCCAGCATTTT	CASSLAQTSNQPQHF
TRBD2	TRBV12-3/TRBV12-4	TRBJ2-5	few	TGTGCCAGCAGATTAGCGGGAGGGCCAGAAGAGACCCAGTACTTC	CASRLAGGPEETQYF
TRBD1	TRBV7-9	TRBJ1-2	many	TGTGCCAGCGGGGGACAGGGAGGTGGCTACACCTTC	CASGGQGGGYTF
TRBD1	TRBV2	TRBJ1-4	many	TGTGCCAGCAGTGAAGCTAAAACAGGGGCTGGTGAAAAACTGTTTTTT	CASSEAKTGAGEKLFF
TRBD1	TRBV25-1	TRBJ1-2	many	TGTGCCAGCAGTGCGCAGACAGGGATGGCTAACTATGGCTACACCTTC	CASSAQTGMANYGYTF
.	TRBV7-9	TRBJ2-2	few	TGTGCCAGCAGCTTAGTACTAGGTCCCACCGGGGAGCTGTTTTTT	CASSLVLGPTGELFF
TRBD1	TRBV20-1	TRBJ1-2	many	TGCAGTGCTTGGGACAGCCCCTATGGCTACACCTTC	CSAWDSPYGYTF
TRBD1	TRBV18	TRBJ1-1	.	TGTGCCAGCTCATCGACAGGGGGCATGACTGAAGCTTTCTTT	CASSSTGGMTEAFF
TRBD2	TRBV12-3/TRBV12-4	TRBJ2-1	.	TGTGCCAGCAGTCCCCGGGTAGCGGGATGGGGCAATGAGCAGTTCTTC	CASSPRVAGWGNEQFF
.	TRBV2	TRBJ2-3	.	TGTGCCAGCAGTGAAGATTTCTGGGCGGCCGATGGCACAGATACGCAGTATTTT	CASSEDFWAADGTDTQYF
.	TRBV19	TRBJ1-5	.	TGTGCCAGTAGTATAGGAGTGTGGCAGGGCAATCAGCCCCAGCATTTT	CASSIGVWQGNQPQHF
.	TRBV10-3	TRBJ1-2	.	TGTGCCATCAGTGAGTCGAAGTTGGGATGGAGGGACGGCTACACCTTC	CAISESKLGWRDGYTF
.	TRBV11-2	TRBJ2-7	many	TGTGCCAGCAGCACCACTAAACAGGGAGAGCAGTACTTC	CASSTTKQGEQYF
TRBD1	TRBV10-3	TRBJ2-7	.	TGTGCCATCAGTGAGTCGACTGTAAACAGGGGCGACGAGCAGTACTTC	CAISESTVNRGDEQYF
TRBD2	TRBV11-3	TRBJ2-7	few	TGTGCCAGCAGCCACGGGACTAGCGACGAGCAGTACTTC	CASSHGTSDEQYF
TRBD1	TRBV5-5	TRBJ1-1	few	TGTGCCAGCCGGCAGAGACAGGGAGTACTAGTTCACACTGAAGCTTTCTTT	CASRQRQGVLVHTEAFF
TRBD2	TRBV27	TRBJ2-7	.	TGTGCCAGCAGTACTAGCGGGGGAACCTACGAGCAGTACTTC	CASSTSGGTYEQYF
.	TRBV6-1	TRBJ1-1	.	TGTGCCAGCAGTGAGGGGGGCCGGTTCCTCACTGAAGCTTTCTTT	CASSEGGRFLTEAFF
.	TRBV4-3	TRBJ1-2	.	TGCGCCAGCAGCCAAGCCGATAGGGGGGCCCACTATGGCTACACCTTC	CASSQADRGAHYGYTF
.	TRBV30	TRBJ2-1	.	TGTGCCTGGAGTGGTCCTTCGGGGTACAATGAGCAGTTCTTC	CAWSGPSGYNEQFF
.	TRBV10-3	TRBJ2-7	.	TGTGCCATCAGTGAGTCGACCTGGGACACTTTCTACGAGCAGTACTTC	CAISESTWDTFYEQYF
TRBD2	TRBV6-2/TRBV6-3	TRBJ2-1	.	TGTGCCAGCAGCCCCGGGACTAGCTATGAGCAGTTCTTC	CASSPGTSYEQFF
.	TRBV3-2	TRBJ1-2	many	TGTGCCAGCAGCCAAGATGGTACAGGATATGGCTACACCTTC	CASSQDGTGYGYTF
.	TRBV7-3	TRBJ2-2	few	TGTGCCAGCAGCTTACCTAGCGCCGGGGAGCTGTTTTTT	CASSLPSAGELFF
.	TRBV5-1	TRBJ2-2	.	TGCGCCAGCATGCTACCGCCTACCGGACGAGGCACCGGGGAGCTGTTTTTT	CASMLPPTGRGTGELFF
TRBD2	TRBV29-1	TRBJ2-7	few	TGCAGCGTAGCAGACCGGACTAGCGGCGAGCAGTACTTC	CSVADRTSGEQYF
TRBD1	TRBV19	TRBJ1-2	many	TGTGCCAGCCACACACAGGGGGGCTATGGCTACACCTTC	CASHTQGGYGYTF
TRBD1	TRBV15	TRBJ2-2	.	TGTGCCACCAGCCCGGACAGGGGGGCCACCGGGGAGCTGTTTTTT	CATSPDRGATGELFF
TRBD2	TRBV3-1	TRBJ2-4	many	TGTGCCAGCAGCCAAAGTCTCGGGGGGAATACAGTCAAAAACATTCAGTACTTC	CASSQSLGGNTVKNIQYF
.	TRBV5-1	TRBJ2-3	few	TGCGCCAGCAGCTTGGCGTGGTTAGGAGATACGCAGTATTTT	CASSLAWLGDTQYF
.	TRBV24-1	TRBJ2-5	few	TGTGCCACCAGGGCAGGCGGTGGAGCAGAGACCCAGTACTTC	CATRAGGGAETQYF
TRBD2	TRBV20-1	TRBJ2-7	.	TGCAGTGCTCAAGCTGTGGGAGGGACCTACGAGCAGTACTTC	CSAQAVGGTYEQYF
.	TRBV27	TRBJ1-1	many	TGTGCCAGCAGTTCCGCCGTGATTCCTGAAGCTTTCTTT	CASSSAVIPEAFF
.	TRBV30	TRBJ2-7	.	TGTGCCTGGAGTGGCTTCCTAGCTAAGTACGAGCAGTACTTC	CAWSGFLAKYEQYF
.	TRBV4-1	TRBJ2-7	.	TGCGCCTGCAGCCAACCCTTAGCGTTAGAGCAGTACTTC	CACSQPLALEQYF
.	TRBV6-1	TRBJ1-1	.	TGTGCCAGCAGAATCAACGGCCCTGGCGGCACTGAAGCTTTCTTT	CASRINGPGGTEAFF
TRBD2	TRBV13	TRBJ2-2	few	TGTGCCAGCAGCTCCTTCAGACTAGCGGGAGACACCGGGGAGCTGTTTTTT	CASSSFRLAGDTGELFF
.	TRBV28	TRBJ1-5	many	TGTGCCAGTTCCACCTCAGGGAATCAGCCCCAGCATTTT	CASSTSGNQPQHF
.	TRBV5-6	TRBJ2-7	few	TGTGCCAGCAGCTTGGACATGGGCGGATCTTACGAGCAGTACTTC	CASSLDMGGSYEQYF
TRBD1	TRBV28	TRBJ1-2	many	TGTGCCAGCAGTCCCCGGACAGGGAGCTATGGCTACACCTTC	CASSPRTGSYGYTF
.	TRBV5-8	TRBJ1-1	.	TGTGCCAGCAGTCATGGGAGCGGGGCTGGCACTGAAGCTTTCTTT	CASSHGSGAGTEAFF
.	TRBV29-1	TRBJ2-1	.	TGCAGCGTTGCGAGGGGGTTGGATGAGCAGTTCTTC	CSVARGLDEQFF